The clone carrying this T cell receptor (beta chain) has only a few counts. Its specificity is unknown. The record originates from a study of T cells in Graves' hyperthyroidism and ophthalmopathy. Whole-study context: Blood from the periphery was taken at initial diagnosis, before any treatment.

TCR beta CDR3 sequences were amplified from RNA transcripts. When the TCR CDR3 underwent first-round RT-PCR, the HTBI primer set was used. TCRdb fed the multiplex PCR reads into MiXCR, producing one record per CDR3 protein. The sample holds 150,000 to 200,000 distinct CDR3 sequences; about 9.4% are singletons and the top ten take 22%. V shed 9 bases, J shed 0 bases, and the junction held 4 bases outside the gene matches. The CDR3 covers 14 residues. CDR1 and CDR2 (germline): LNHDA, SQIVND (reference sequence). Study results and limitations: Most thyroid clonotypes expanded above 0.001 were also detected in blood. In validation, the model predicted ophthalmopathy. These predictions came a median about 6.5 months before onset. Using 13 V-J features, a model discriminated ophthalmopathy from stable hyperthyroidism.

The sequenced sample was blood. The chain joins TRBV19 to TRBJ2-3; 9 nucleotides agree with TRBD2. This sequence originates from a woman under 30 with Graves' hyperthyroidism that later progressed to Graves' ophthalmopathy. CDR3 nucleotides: TGTGCCAGCGAGAGCGGGGGGAGCACAGATACGCAGTATTTT. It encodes CASESGGSTDTQYF.